One and the same sample provided the 9 T cell receptor beta chains below, sequenced in a study of post-analysis software for immune sequencing data. Notes on the study in general: There were roughly 5 TRBV segments more frequent in patients than controls, and TRBV5-6, TRBV5-1 and TRBV20-1 were among them.

Unique molecular identifiers were built into the TCR beta cDNA libraries. A single record per CDR3 protein comes from TCRdb applying MiXCR to the PCR reads. The table records approximately 730,000 distinct CDR3 sequences, roughly 30% of them present only once. No antigens are known for them. Sequenced sample: blood. The receptors come from a girl aged 10 to 17 with multiple sclerosis.

V is TRBV6-5 and J is TRBJ1-1; D is possibly TRBD1 (5 bases). The CDR3 is 13 residues long. Trimming shortened V by 4 bases and J by 2 bases, and 8 bases separated the two germline ends. The germline gives CDR1 MNHEY, CDR2 SVGAGI. The CDR3 loop reads CASSWGPNTEAFF. Here the CDR3 DNA reads TGTGCCAGCAGTTGGGGACCAAACACTGAAGCTTTCTTT.

This clonotype has a handful of counts. This chain connects TRBV2 to TRBJ2-5; 7 bases are a match to TRBD1. V was clipped by 6 bases and J by 1 base; unmatched bases: 8. Germline V gene sequence: CDR1 SNHLY, CDR2 FYNNEI. This CDR3 spans 15 amino acids. This CDR3 is CASRRQGVRQETQYF. The CDR3 nucleotides read TGTGCCAGCAGGCGACAGGGCGTGCGCCAAGAGACCCAGTACTTC. Complete variable domain (other parts from reference TRBV2 and TRBJ2-5): EPEVTQTPSHQVTQMGQEVILRCVPISNHLYFYWYRQILGQKVEFLVSFYNNEISEKSEIFDDQFSVERPDGSNFTLKIRSTKLEDSAMYFCASRRQGVRQETQYFGPGTRLLVL.

This clonotype came up a few times. V and J are TRBV14 and TRBJ2-7; D is ambiguous. CDR3 length equals 15 residues. Germline lookup yields CDR1 SGHDN and CDR2 FVKESK. V was cut by 0 bases and J by 0 bases, with 9 bases left in between. The CDR3 DNA is TGTGCCAGCAGCCAAGATCCCAGACACTCCTACGAGCAGTACTTC. Translating gives CASSQDPRHSYEQYF.

The chain combines TRBV4-1 with TRBJ2-5, with 7 bases fitting TRBD1. In germline, CDR1 is MGHRA, CDR2 YSYEKL. V shed 2 bases and J 1 base; nucleotides not matched to a gene: 7. This CDR3 comprises 16 residues. The CDR3: CASSQRQGRTQETQYF. The CDR3 DNA reads as TGCGCCAGCAGCCAACGACAGGGCCGAACCCAAGAGACCCAGTACTTC.

This clonotype came up a few times. The V and J genes are TRBV20-1 and TRBJ2-1; 7 bases line up with TRBD2. The CDR3 contains 18 residues. Germline V gives CDR1 DFQATT, CDR2 SNEGSKA (reference sequence). V was pared by 0 bases and J by 0 bases, with 11 bases of the junction left unmatched. The CDR3 reads CSARDPWEAGSSYNEQFF. The CDR3 DNA is TGCAGTGCTAGAGATCCGTGGGAAGCGGGGAGCTCCTACAATGAGCAGTTCTTC.

This chain joins TRBV9 and TRBJ2-7; D call uncertain. Germline V lookup: CDR1 SGDLS, CDR2 YYNGEE. This CDR3 is built from 12 residues. V lost 0 bases, J lost 7 bases, and 8 bases lay in between. CDR3 bases: TGTGCCAGCAGCGTAGGTGCCAATGAGCAGTACTTC. It codes for CASSVGANEQYF.

The chain employs TRBV3-1 and TRBJ2-5, with D possibly TRBD2 on 5 matching bases. Between the trimmed V and J ends, which lost 3 bases and 3 bases, there was a span of 11 bases. The CDR3 runs 14 residues. Germline V gene lookup returns CDR1 LGHDT and CDR2 YNNKEL (reference sequence). CDR3 DNA sequence: TGTGCCAGCAGCCAGCGCGGGCCTGAAGAGACCCAGTACTTC. This translates into CASSQRGPEETQYF.

The chain employs TRBV11-3 and TRBJ2-1; possibly TRBD1 for D (5 bases). Germline loops: CDR1 SGHNT, CDR2 YENEEA. Between the trimmed V and J ends, which lost 1 base and 4 bases, there was a span of 11 bases. This CDR3 contains 15 residues. Here the CDR3 DNA reads TGTGCCAGCAGCTTAGGGGGCGGCTATTACAATGAGCAGTTCTTC. Encoded protein: CASSLGGGYYNEQFF.

CDR3 in amino acids: CASSRNSNSFDYGYTF. The CDR3 DNA reads TGCGCCAGCAGCCGAAATTCGAACTCCTTCGACTATGGCTACACCTTC. V is TRBV4-3 and J is TRBJ1-2; no clear D. V lost 4 bases, J lost 3 bases, and 18 bases lay in between. The CDR3 loop spans 16 amino acids. Germline assignment: CDR1 LGHNA and CDR2 YSLEER.